These 32 T cell receptor beta chains were sequenced from one sample in a study of blood T cells in healthy people across ages. The use of a sample-barcoded 5' primer and a J-beta primer mix characterized a second PCR of roughly 7 to 11 cycles. TCRdb recomputed calls from the 5' RACE reads with MiXCR, one row per CDR3 protein. The sample carries hundreds of thousands of distinct CDR3 sequences, 20% to 25% recorded once. Sequenced input: blood. Every receptor here comes from a man between 65 and 79 years old in good health.

This clonotype has a count of ten or more. The V and J genes are TRBV15 and TRBJ2-5, with TRBD2 matching 9 bases. The germline V gene encodes CDR1 LNHNV and CDR2 YYDKDF (reference sequence). Trimming took 1 base from V and 1 from J; bases not matched to a gene: 4. CDR3 size: 16 residues. The CDR3 region has the DNA TGTGCCACCAGCAGAGTTCTAGCGGGACGCCAAGAGACCCAGTACTTC. This codes for CATSRVLAGRQETQYF.

This clonotype was observed a handful of times. V usage is TRBV7-2 and J usage is TRBJ2-7, with 11 bases fitting TRBD2. The length of the CDR3 is 13 residues. In germline, CDR1 is SGHTA, CDR2 FQGNSA. Unmatched junction bases numbered 6, after V lost 8 bases and J lost 6 bases. In nucleotides, the CDR3 is TGTGCCAGCGGGACTAGCGGTGATGGCGAGCAGTACTTC. Amino acids: CASGTSGDGEQYF.

This clonotype was counted only a few times. CDR3 amino acids: CASKKGGRAAKNIQYF. Here the CDR3 DNA reads TGTGCCAGCAAGAAAGGCGGGAGGGCAGCCAAAAACATTCAGTACTTC. The chain links TRBV6-5 to TRBJ2-4, with 9 bases lining up with TRBD2. Looked up from germline, CDR1 is MNHEY and CDR2 is SVGAGI. The CDR3 totals 16 residues. With V trimmed by 7 bases and J by 0 bases, 7 bases remained unmatched.

This clonotype has a single count. V is TRBV12-3 or TRBV12-4 and J is TRBJ2-7; unclear D gene. The CDR3 totals 12 residues. V dropped 3 bases and J dropped 6 bases, with 9 bases sitting between them. The chain's CDR3 is CASSFGDFEQYF. In DNA, the CDR3 is TGTGCCAGCAGTTTCGGCGATTTCGAGCAGTACTTC.

This clonotype was counted a few times. At one end the junction does not follow the germline gene, possibly because of a read error. The V and J genes are TRBV5-1 and TRBJ1-6; D remains ambiguous. The germline V gene encodes CDR1 SGHRS and CDR2 YFSETQ. The CDR3 is made up of 16 amino acids. The CDR3: CASSLAGSTYNSPLHF. CDR3 nucleotides: TGCGCCAGCAGCTTGGCGGGATCCACCTACAATTCACCCCTCCACTTT.

This clonotype was counted ten times or more. The V and J genes are TRBV20-1 and TRBJ1-4; D is perhaps TRBD1 (5 bases). Germline V lookup: CDR1 DFQATT, CDR2 SNEGSKA (reference sequence). Trimming took 5 bases from V and 7 from J, leaving 14 bases between them. This CDR3 comprises 13 residues. The chain's CDR3 is CSAARPGSEKLFF. The CDR3 nucleotides read TGCAGTGCTGCCCGGCCAGGGAGTGAAAAACTGTTTTTT.

The CDR3 DNA is TGTGCCAGCAGCTTCCGAGCAGATACGCAGTATTTT. It yields the protein CASSFRADTQYF. The genes are TRBV7-2 and TRBJ2-3, with D uncertain. CDR3 length: 12 amino acids. V dropped 3 bases and J dropped 4 bases, with 5 bases sitting between them. CDR1 SGHTA and CDR2 FQGNSA come from the germline V gene.

This clonotype was recorded a few times. V is TRBV6-1 and J is TRBJ2-6; unclear D gene. The V gene's germline CDR1 is MNHNS and CDR2 SASEGT. This CDR3 comprises 18 residues. V was cut by 7 bases and J by 0 bases, with 19 bases left in between. CDR3 protein: CASTEHGQLSSGANVLTF. The CDR3 bases are TGTGCCAGCACCGAACACGGGCAATTGAGCTCTGGGGCCAACGTCCTGACTTTC.

This clonotype was detected a few times. The chain combines TRBV29-1 with TRBJ2-1, with TRBD1 matching 10 bases. The CDR3 is made up of 15 amino acids. Germline V gives CDR1 SQVTM, CDR2 ANQGSEA. The V and J ends lost 7 bases and 5 bases, in that order; junction bases with no gene match: 11. The CDR3 reads CSAYPGTGVDNEQFF. CDR3 bases: TGCAGCGCCTATCCCGGGACAGGGGTTGACAATGAGCAGTTCTTC.

The chain employs TRBV4-1 and TRBJ1-6; D is unresolved. V was clipped by 1 base and J by 10 bases, with 11 bases between them. The CDR3 consists of 14 residues. Germline values: CDR1 MGHRA, CDR2 YSYEKL. CDR3 bases: TGCGCCAGCAGCCAAGTCCTTTATACGTCACCCCTCCACTTT. Its protein product is CASSQVLYTSPLHF.

V is TRBV28 and J is TRBJ2-7; tentative D call: TRBD2 (6 bases). V lost 7 bases and J lost 4, with 20 bases in between. There are 15 residues in the CDR3. Germline values: CDR1 MDHEN, CDR2 SYDVKM. CDR3 nucleotides: TGTGCCAGCACCTCACGCCCGGGGGACCTTTACGAGCAGTACTTC. It is translated as CASTSRPGDLYEQYF. Variable domain in full (rest from reference TRBV28 and TRBJ2-7): DVKVTQSSRYLVKRTGEKVFLECVQDMDHENMFWYRQDPGLGLRLIYFSYDVKMKEKGDIPEGYSVSREKKERFSLILESASTNQTSMYLCASTSRPGDLYEQYFGPGTRLTVT.

The table lists this clonotype with a few counts. The chain carries TRBV5-1 and TRBJ2-7, with 14 nucleotides matching TRBD2. Germline CDR1 reads SGHRS; CDR2 reads YFSETQ. J gave up 5 bases and V 3 bases, and 4 bases lay outside the gene matches. The CDR3 loop spans 15 amino acids. The CDR3 bases are TGCGCCAGCAGCTCGGGACTAGCGGGAGACGACGAGCAGTACTTC. Its protein is CASSSGLAGDDEQYF.

This clonotype was seen a handful of times. The chain carries TRBV20-1 and TRBJ1-2; 8 bases align to TRBD1. J lost 5 bases, V lost 3 bases, and 5 bases had no gene match. CDR3 size: 13 residues. The germline gives CDR1 DFQATT, CDR2 SNEGSKA (reference sequence). The CDR3 loop is CSARTGDGYGYTF. The DNA of the CDR3 is TGCAGTGCTAGGACAGGGGATGGTTATGGCTACACCTTC.

This clonotype was counted a few times. CDR3 amino acids: CASSRTSGNEQYF. CDR3 in DNA: TGTGCCAGCAGCCGGACTAGCGGGAACGAGCAGTACTTC. This chain joins TRBV25-1 and TRBJ2-1; TRBD2 aligns across 12 bases. With the DNA end fitting TRBJ2-7 better, the J assignment may be wrong. The CDR3 has 13 amino acids. Germline CDR1 reads MGHDK; CDR2 reads SYGVNS.

This clonotype turned up a few times. Germline is not matched at one junction end, which may reflect a read error. This chain uses TRBV29-1 with TRBJ2-5, with D maybe TRBD1 (8 bases). CDR3 length equals 14 residues. Germline CDR1 reads SQVTM; CDR2 reads ANQGSEA. CDR3 sequence (DNA): TGCAGCGTTGAACTAGGCAGGGGGCGGGAGACCCTGTACTTC. Protein sequence: CSVELGRGRETLYF.

This clonotype showed up many times. The chain uses TRBV20-1 and TRBJ2-1; TRBD2 aligns across 9 bases. Losses at the gene ends were 1 base for V and 7 bases for J; bases not matched to a gene: 8. Germline V gene lookup returns CDR1 DFQATT and CDR2 SNEGSKA (reference sequence). The CDR3 sequence is 15 residues long. CDR3 in amino acids: CSARVGLAGRNEQFF. In nucleotides, the CDR3 is TGCAGTGCTAGAGTAGGGCTAGCGGGAAGGAATGAGCAGTTCTTC.

On this clonotype: A much larger clone is a single base away; this may be a read error. This rearrangement joins TRBV29-1 to TRBJ2-1; D gene ambiguous. There are 14 residues in the CDR3. The germline V gene has CDR1 SQVTM and CDR2 ANQGSEA. The CDR3 spells CSVESRSSYDEQFF. CDR3 DNA: TGCAGCGTTGAATCCCGAAGCTCCTACGATGAGCAGTTCTTC.

Only a few counts were recorded for this clonotype. The chain joins TRBV21-1 to TRBJ1-2; the table's TRBD1 call for D was not verified on the DNA. TRBV21-1 is recorded as a pseudogene. This CDR3 has 15 residues. The CDR3: CASSNGDRGRPGYTF. The CDR3 DNA reads as TGTGCCAGCAGCAACGGGGACAGGGGGCGACCGGGCTACACCTTC.

This clonotype has only a few counts. This chain links TRBV4-1 with TRBJ2-5; tentatively, D is TRBD2 (5 bases). The DNA end lines up better with TRBJ2-1; the J call may be wrong. From germline, CDR1 is MGHRA and CDR2 YSYEKL. The CDR3 runs 17 residues. CDR3 loop: CASSQEGSTALGGEQFF. The CDR3 nucleotides read TGCGCCAGCAGCCAAGAAGGGAGTACAGCTCTTGGAGGTGAGCAGTTCTTC.

This clonotype was observed a few times. V usage is TRBV7-9 and J usage is TRBJ2-7; possible D gene TRBD2, 5 bases. The CDR3 sequence is 13 residues long. V was pared by 2 bases and J by 3 bases, with 8 bases between. Germline V gives CDR1 SEHNR, CDR2 FQNEAQ (reference sequence). In DNA, the CDR3 is TGTGCCAGCAGCTTATCGGGGATCTACGAGCAGTACTTC. This encodes CASSLSGIYEQYF.

This rearrangement joins TRBV7-9 to TRBJ1-4, with TRBD1 matching over 11 bases. The CDR3 sequence is 16 residues long. V lost 3 bases and J lost 5; bases outside the gene matches: 5. Germline lookup yields CDR1 SEHNR and CDR2 FQNEAQ (reference sequence). The DNA for the CDR3 is TGTGCCAGCAGCTTGGGACAGGGGGAAAGGAATGAAAAACTGTTTTTT. Translated: CASSLGQGERNEKLFF.

The genes are TRBV9 and TRBJ2-2, with 8 positions matching TRBD1. There are 15 residues in the CDR3. Per the germline V gene, CDR1 is SGDLS and CDR2 is YYNGEE. V was pared by 0 bases and J by 5 bases, with 3 bases of the junction left unmatched. The CDR3 region is CASSVDQGATGELFF. The CDR3 nucleotides are TGTGCCAGCAGCGTAGACCAGGGGGCGACCGGGGAGCTGTTTTTT.

The V gene is TRBV27, the J gene TRBJ2-3; the D gene is possibly TRBD2 (5 bases). This CDR3 is 14 amino acids long. V lost 6 bases, J lost 1 base, and 11 bases lay in between. Looked up from germline, CDR1 is MNHEY and CDR2 is SMNVEV (reference sequence). CDR3 sequence reads: CASRLGRGTDTQYF. The DNA of the CDR3 is TGTGCCAGCAGACTAGGCAGAGGCACAGATACGCAGTATTTT.

The genes are TRBV15 and TRBJ2-4, with D possibly being TRBD1 (6 bases). The CDR3 spans 19 residues. The ends were cut back, 4 bases at V and 2 bases at J, with 24 bases in the middle. Germline CDR1 LNHNV, CDR2 YYDKDF (reference sequence). The CDR3 loop reads CATSTSEGHSLISKNIQYF. In nucleotides, the CDR3 is TGTGCCACCAGCACCTCCGAGGGACACAGCCTTATTTCCAAAAACATTCAGTACTTC.

This sequence joins TRBV20-1 and TRBJ2-7; the D gene could be TRBD1 or TRBD2 (5 bases each). Germline-derived CDR1 and CDR2 are DFQATT and SNEGSKA (reference sequence). Trimming left V 5 bases short and J 2 bases short, with 13 bases between. The CDR3 spans 13 residues. Here the CDR3 reads CSAVRDGTYEQYF. The CDR3 DNA sequence: TGCAGTGCTGTCCGGGACGGTACCTACGAGCAGTACTTC.

The chain couples TRBV18 to TRBJ2-5; TRBD2 matches 8 bases. CDR3 length: 14 residues. Germline-derived CDR1 and CDR2 are KGHSH and LQKENI. Losses at the gene ends were 7 bases for V and 4 bases for J; bases not matched to a gene: 8. The CDR3 DNA reads as TGTGCCAGCTTACCGGGACTAGGAGGAGAGACCCAGTACTTC. This translates into CASLPGLGGETQYF. The entire variable domain, with the rest obtained from reference TRBV18 and TRBJ2-5, is as follows: NAGVMQNPRHLVRRRGQEARLRCSPMKGHSHVYWYRQLPEEGLKFMVYLQKENIIDESGMPKERFSAEFPKEGPSILRIQQVVRGDSAAYFCASLPGLGGETQYFGPGTRLLVL.

CDR3 in amino acids: CASSLVDRDTQYF. In nucleotides, the CDR3 is TGTGCCAGCAGCTTAGTAGACAGGGATACGCAGTATTTT. V is TRBV7-2 and J is TRBJ2-3; maybe TRBD1 (6 bases). Trimming removed 1 base at V and 6 bases at J, with 8 bases between. CDR1 SGHTA and CDR2 FQGNSA come from the germline V gene. This CDR3 has 13 residues.

V and J are TRBV18 and TRBJ1-2; D is possibly TRBD1 (5 bases). V dropped 3 bases and J dropped 2 bases, with 13 bases sitting between them. This CDR3 has 15 amino acids. Germline V gene data show CDR1 as KGHSH and CDR2 as LQKENI. CDR3 sequence (DNA): TGTGCCAGCTCACCCAACACCAGGGTGAACTATGGCTACACCTTC. This sequence encodes CASSPNTRVNYGYTF.

The rearrangement uses TRBV7-9 and TRBJ2-5; 10 bases agree with TRBD2. The DNA matches TRBJ2-7 better at its end, which makes the J call doubtful. CDR1 is SEHNR and CDR2 is FQNEAQ in the germline V gene (reference sequence). This CDR3 has 15 residues. As DNA, the CDR3 is TGTGCCAGCAGCGTAGGGACTAGCGAATCCTACGAGCAGTACTTC. As protein: CASSVGTSESYEQYF.

The J gene is TRBJ2-7, the V gene TRBV20-1; TRBD2 aligns across 7 bases. V trimming: 7 bases; J trimming: 0 bases; junction bases outside the gene matches: 9. The CDR3 is 14 residues long. CDR1 is DFQATT, CDR2 SNEGSKA, per germline (reference sequence). The CDR3 protein is CSGGFGGTSYEQYF. In nucleotides, the CDR3 is TGCAGTGGTGGCTTCGGGGGGACCTCCTACGAGCAGTACTTC.

This clonotype turned up a few times. The J gene is TRBJ2-7, the V gene TRBV7-2, with D possibly matching TRBD2 (6 bases). The length of the CDR3 is 16 residues. V was clipped by 2 bases and J by 0 bases, with 14 bases between them. CDR1 and CDR2 (germline): SGHTA, FQGNSA. This chain's CDR3 is CASSLMFGGSSYEQYF. CDR3 sequence (DNA): TGTGCCAGCAGCTTAATGTTTGGGGGGAGCTCCTACGAGCAGTACTTC.

This chain links TRBV6-1 with TRBJ2-5; 8 positions match TRBD1. This CDR3 comprises 14 residues. Germline V gives CDR1 MNHNS, CDR2 SASEGT. V trimming: 4 bases; J trimming: 9 bases; junction bases outside the gene matches: 10. CDR3: CASSADRANEAQYF. The CDR3 bases are TGTGCCAGCAGTGCGGACAGGGCCAACGAGGCCCAGTACTTC.